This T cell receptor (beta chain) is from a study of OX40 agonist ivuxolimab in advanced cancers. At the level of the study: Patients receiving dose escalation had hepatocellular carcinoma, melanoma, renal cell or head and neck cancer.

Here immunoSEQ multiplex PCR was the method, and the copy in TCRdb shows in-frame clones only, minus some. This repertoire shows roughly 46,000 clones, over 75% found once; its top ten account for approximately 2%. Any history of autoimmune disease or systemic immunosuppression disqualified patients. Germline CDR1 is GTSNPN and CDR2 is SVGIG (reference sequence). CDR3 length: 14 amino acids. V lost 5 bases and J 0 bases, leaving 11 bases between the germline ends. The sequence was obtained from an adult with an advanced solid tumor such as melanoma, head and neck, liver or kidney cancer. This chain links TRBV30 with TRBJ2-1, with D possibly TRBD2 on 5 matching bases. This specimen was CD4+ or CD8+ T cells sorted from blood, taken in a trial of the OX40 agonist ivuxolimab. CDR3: CAWAPGGSYNEQFF. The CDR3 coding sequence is TGTGCCTGGGCCCCCGGAGGCTCCTACAATGAGCAGTTCTTC.